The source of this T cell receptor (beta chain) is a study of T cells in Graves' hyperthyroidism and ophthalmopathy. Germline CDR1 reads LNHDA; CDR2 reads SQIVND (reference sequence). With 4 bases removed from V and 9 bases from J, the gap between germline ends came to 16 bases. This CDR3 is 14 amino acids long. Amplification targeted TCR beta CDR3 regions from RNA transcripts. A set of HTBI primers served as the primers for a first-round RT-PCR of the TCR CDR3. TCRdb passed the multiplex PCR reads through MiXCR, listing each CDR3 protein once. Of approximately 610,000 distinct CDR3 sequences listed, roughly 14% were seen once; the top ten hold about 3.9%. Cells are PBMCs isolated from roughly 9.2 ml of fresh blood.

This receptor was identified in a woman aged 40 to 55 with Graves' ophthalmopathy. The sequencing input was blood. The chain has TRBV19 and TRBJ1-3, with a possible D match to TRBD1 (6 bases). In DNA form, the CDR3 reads TGTGCCAGTAGTACGACAGGAATCCGGGGCACCATATATTTT. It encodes CASSTTGIRGTIYF.